The 14 T cell receptor beta chains in this list originate from one sample, sequenced in a study of OX40 agonist ivuxolimab in advanced cancers. Sequencing used immunoSEQ multiplex PCR; TCRdb keeps in-frame clones, though not all of them. The sample records nearly 65,000 clones, over 80% being singletons. The material sequenced was CD4+ or CD8+ T cells sorted from blood, taken in a trial of the OX40 agonist ivuxolimab. These receptors were collected from an adult with an advanced solid tumor such as melanoma, head and neck, liver or kidney cancer.

V is TRBV15 and J is TRBJ2-1; 10 bases match TRBD1. Germline V gene sequence: CDR1 LNHNV, CDR2 YYDKDF (reference sequence). The CDR3 totals 17 residues. V shed 1 base, J shed 9 bases, and the junction held 12 bases outside the gene matches. CDR3 amino acids: CATSRGNRDRGTGEQFF. CDR3 in DNA: TGTGCCACCAGCAGAGGGAACCGGGACAGGGGTACAGGTGAGCAGTTCTTC.

This chain joins TRBV28 and TRBJ2-7, with D unclear. CDR1 and CDR2 from the germline V gene are MDHEN and SYDVKM. Trimming stripped 4 bases from V and 4 bases from J, with 8 bases between. The CDR3 runs to 12 residues. The CDR3 protein is CASSSGKYEQYV. In DNA form, the CDR3 reads TGTGCCAGCAGTTCAGGAAAGTACGAGCAGTACGTC.

This sequence joins TRBV9 and TRBJ2-3; 7 bases line up with TRBD1. The CDR3 length is 16 residues. V gave up 4 bases and J gave up 0 bases; unmatched junction bases: 8. Germline loops: CDR1 SGDLS, CDR2 YYNGEE. CDR3 sequence reads: CASSPLGQPSTDTQYF. CDR3 sequence (DNA): TGTGCCAGCAGCCCCTTGGGACAGCCTAGCACAGATACGCAGTATTTT.

A few counts support this clone. This chain connects TRBV4-2 to TRBJ1-2, with no clear D. Germline assignment: CDR1 LGHNA and CDR2 YNFKEQ. This CDR3 spans 12 amino acids. V shed 4 bases and J shed 4 bases, with 7 bases lying between them. The CDR3 loop is CASSRTAYGYTF. The CDR3 coding sequence is TGTGCCAGCAGCCGGACGGCCTATGGCTACACCTTC.

The sample holds one count of this clone. The chain is built from TRBV28 and TRBJ1-4; maybe TRBD1 (5 bases). The CDR3 sequence is 14 residues long. Between the trimmed V and J ends, which lost 8 bases and 5 bases, there was a span of 15 bases. Germline lookup yields CDR1 MDHEN and CDR2 SYDVKM. CDR3 DNA: TGTGCCAGCTTTGGCGACAGAGAGAATGAAAAACTGTTTTTT. This sequence encodes CASFGDRENEKLFF.

This chain links TRBV28 with TRBJ1-6; perhaps TRBD1 as D (5 bases). The CDR3 has 15 amino acids. The V and J ends lost 3 bases and 7 bases respectively, with 13 bases between them. Germline CDR1 is MDHEN and CDR2 is SYDVKM. CDR3 nucleotide sequence: TGTGCCAGCAGTTTTAGTGGGGCGGTGAATTCACCCCTCCACTTT. Its translation is CASSFSGAVNSPLHF.

This rearrangement joins TRBV15 to TRBJ2-1; D ambiguous. This CDR3 is built from 14 residues. Deletions cut 6 bases from V and 4 bases from J, with 13 bases between. CDR1 and CDR2 (germline): LNHNV, YYDKDF (reference sequence). CDR3 residues: CATSRAEGYNEQFF. DNA for the CDR3: TGTGCCACCAGTCGGGCAGAAGGATACAATGAGCAGTTCTTC.

This chain uses TRBV7-3 with TRBJ2-1; 10 bases line up with TRBD2. The CDR3 is 15 amino acids. Looked up from germline, CDR1 is SGHTA and CDR2 is FQGTGA. The J segment lost 3 bases and the V segment lost 2 bases, leaving 1 base of the junction unmatched. As DNA, the CDR3 is TGTGCCAGCAGCTTAGTAGCGGGAGGCTACAATGAGCAGTTCTTC. Protein sequence: CASSLVAGGYNEQFF.

The chain uses TRBV9 and TRBJ2-1, with a possible D match to TRBD2 (6 bases). V was cut by 3 bases and J by 3 bases, with 28 bases left in between. The CDR3 extends over 20 amino acids. Germline V lookup: CDR1 SGDLS, CDR2 YYNGEE. DNA of the CDR3: TGTGCCAGCAGCGCAGCCGCTAAAAGGACCGGGACTCCCTTCTACAATGAGCAGTTCTTC. Translated: CASSAAAKRTGTPFYNEQFF.

The chain couples TRBV4-2 to TRBJ1-5, with D maybe TRBD1 (6 bases). Germline V lookup: CDR1 LGHNA, CDR2 YNFKEQ. Trimming shortened V by 2 bases and J by 3 bases, and 11 bases separated the two germline ends. There are 15 residues in the CDR3. The CDR3 here is CASSQYHRVNQPQHF. The CDR3 DNA is TGTGCCAGCAGCCAATACCACAGGGTCAATCAGCCCCAGCATTTT.

The chain carries TRBV5-1 and TRBJ2-7; 16 nucleotides match TRBD2. The germline gives CDR1 SGHRS, CDR2 YFSETQ. This CDR3 is built from 18 residues. Unmatched junction bases numbered 7, after V lost 4 bases and J lost 0 bases. The CDR3 is CASSKGLAGGVGSYEQYF. Written as DNA, the CDR3 is TGCGCCAGCAGCAAGGGACTAGCGGGAGGGGTCGGCTCCTACGAGCAGTACTTC.

Only one count was recorded for this clone. V usage is TRBV6-1 and J usage is TRBJ2-1, with D unresolved. The ends were cut back, 4 bases at V and 6 bases at J, with 13 bases in the middle. There are 14 residues in the CDR3. Germline CDR1 reads MNHNS; CDR2 reads SASEGT. CDR3 amino acids: CASSVVRDGNEQFF. CDR3 nucleotides: TGTGCCAGCAGTGTCGTTAGGGATGGCAATGAGCAGTTCTTC.

The CDR3 region is CASSYASGGADEQFF. CDR3 nucleotides: TGTGCCAGCAGTTACGCTAGCGGGGGGGCAGATGAGCAGTTCTTC. V and J are TRBV6-5 and TRBJ2-1; 12 positions match TRBD2. With V trimmed by 2 bases and J by 8 bases, 4 bases remained unmatched. Per the germline V gene, CDR1 is MNHEY and CDR2 is SVGAGI. There are 15 residues in the CDR3.

Judged by abundance, this clone is medium-sized (0.01 to 0.1%). This chain joins TRBV6-1 and TRBJ2-1; D is possibly TRBD1 (6 bases). The germline V gene has CDR1 MNHNS and CDR2 SASEGT. The CDR3 length is 13 residues. V was cut by 7 bases and J by 6 bases, with 13 bases left in between. The CDR3 region is CASTWTDSNEQFF. The CDR3 bases are TGTGCCAGCACCTGGACAGATTCCAATGAGCAGTTCTTC.